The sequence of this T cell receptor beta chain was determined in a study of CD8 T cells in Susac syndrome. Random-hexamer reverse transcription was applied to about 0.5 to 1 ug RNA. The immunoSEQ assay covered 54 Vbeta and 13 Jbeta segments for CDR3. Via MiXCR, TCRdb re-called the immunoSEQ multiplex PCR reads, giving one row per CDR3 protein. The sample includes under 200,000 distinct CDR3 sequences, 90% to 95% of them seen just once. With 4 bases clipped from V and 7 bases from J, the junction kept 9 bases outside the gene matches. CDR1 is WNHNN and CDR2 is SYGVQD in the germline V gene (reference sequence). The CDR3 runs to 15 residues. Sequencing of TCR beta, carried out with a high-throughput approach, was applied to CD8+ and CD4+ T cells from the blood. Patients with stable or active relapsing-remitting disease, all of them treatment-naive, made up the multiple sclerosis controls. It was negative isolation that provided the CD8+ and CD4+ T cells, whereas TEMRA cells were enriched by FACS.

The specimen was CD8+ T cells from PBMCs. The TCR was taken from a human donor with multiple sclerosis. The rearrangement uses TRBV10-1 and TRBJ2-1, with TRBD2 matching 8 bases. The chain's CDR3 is CASSGDGRARNEQFF. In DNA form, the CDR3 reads TGCGCCAGCAGTGGCGACGGGAGGGCCAGGAATGAGCAGTTCTTC.